These T cell receptor beta chains were read from a single sample in a study of Graves' ophthalmopathy and Graves' hyperthyroidism. From the multiplex PCR reads, TCRdb called clonotypes with MiXCR, one entry per CDR3 protein. The sample lists approximately 500,000 distinct CDR3 sequences, around 14% occurring once. Sequenced input: blood. These receptors originate from a woman in her 30s with Graves' ophthalmopathy. Each CDR3 is given without its conserved first and last residue.

V	J	CDR3
TRBV28	TRBJ2-4	ASSLGPGLRRGAKNIKY
TRBV28	TRBJ2-7	ASYGTDYEQY
TRBV7-3	TRBJ1-6	ASSLNANSPLH
TRBV5-5	TRBJ2-7	ASSLDRYLGEQY
TRBV7-3	TRBJ2-5	ASSALLETQY
TRBV15	TRBJ2-7	ATSRDPFYEQY
TRBV13	TRBJ2-5	ASSLRRGGLQETQY
TRBV6-1	TRBJ1-6	ASTTNRVERATLH
TRBV29-1	TRBJ2-2	SARVAGATGELF
TRBV6-1	TRBJ2-2	ASSPRGSNTGELF
TRBV10-3	TRBJ1-2	ATDEGDGYT
TRBV28	TRBJ1-2	ASSPGTGGRNYGYT
TRBV19	TRBJ1-5	ASSIEQVFNQPQH
TRBV14	TRBJ1-1	ASSQVASGTEAF
TRBV19	TRBJ2-1	ASSIQDSLGYNEQF
TRBV2	TRBJ1-5	TSSSGTGVQPQH
TRBV28	TRBJ2-7	ASSLVIRDRGNEQY
TRBV6-2/TRBV6-3	TRBJ2-7	ASSYRGFEQY
TRBV6-1	TRBJ2-5	ASRGGKETQY
TRBV6-5	TRBJ1-2	ASSYSRTVDGYT
TRBV20-1	TRBJ2-7	SAPQGGSYEQY
TRBV5-1	TRBJ2-7	ASRTGTGGEQY
TRBV6-2/TRBV6-3	TRBJ2-4	ASSSTKGLAYIQY
TRBV20-1	TRBJ2-7	SASHDSSSPEQY
TRBV5-1	TRBJ2-7	ASSSYRGYEQY
TRBV30	TRBJ1-1	AWTFRRWNTEAF
TRBV4-1	TRBJ2-7	ASSLLSGDLLFEQY
TRBV6-5	TRBJ2-4	ASSYSPQGGKNIKY
TRBV4-1	TRBJ1-2	ASSQETSGPYGYT
TRBV6-5	TRBJ2-5	ASSYGGGLETQY
TRBV6-1	TRBJ2-3	ASSDASGGAQTQY
TRBV6-5	TRBJ1-1	ASSPGGLNTEAF
TRBV28	TRBJ2-7	ASNSWGTSGTYEQY
TRBV25-1	TRBJ2-1	ASSARDYFYNEQF
TRBV29-1	TRBJ1-2	SVEAGGSYGYT
TRBV27	TRBJ2-5	ASRTGLETQY
TRBV27	TRBJ1-6	ASKLSNSPLH
TRBV28	TRBJ1-5	ASSLLDLIGTGGLGQPQH
TRBV6-1	TRBJ2-7	ASTGPDRGVYEQY
TRBV2	TRBJ1-6	ASSEPRFRHSPLH
TRBV11-2	TRBJ1-1	ASSPVREAF
TRBV12-3/TRBV12-4	TRBJ2-7	ASSLGGQQY
TRBV11-2	TRBJ2-2	ASSFQRAKEELF
TRBV6-1	TRBJ2-2	ASSPDRENTGELF
TRBV4-1	TRBJ2-5	ASGPGTGREETQY
TRBV9	TRBJ2-2	ASSYGLAGVGTGELF
TRBV10-3	TRBJ1-2	AISERETSGYT
TRBV20-1	TRBJ1-1	SARGGSQNTEAF
TRBV2	TRBJ1-2	ASKTGSGGYT
TRBV7-8	TRBJ1-1	ASSLAQGGETEAF
TRBV7-6	TRBJ2-7	ASSLKGYGGPGEQY
TRBV7-9	TRBJ2-2	ASSLTVSRSGELF
TRBV6-1	TRBJ1-2	ASSEALLEGYT
TRBV13	TRBJ1-1	ASSSTGGGDTEAF
TRBV7-9	TRBJ1-2	ASSFRELDGYT
TRBV2	TRBJ2-7	AIIWERNSYEQY
TRBV6-2/TRBV6-3	TRBJ2-7	ASAAGVPLY
TRBV7-9	TRBJ2-3	ASSRLTGDTQY